This T cell receptor (beta chain) is drawn from a study of T cells in Graves' hyperthyroidism and ophthalmopathy. Notes on the study in general: A median around 5.9 months before onset, the model predicted ophthalmopathy.

V shed 7 bases and J shed 6 bases, with 19 bases lying between them. The germline V gene has CDR1 ENHRY and CDR2 SYGVKD. CDR3 length equals 14 residues. Graves' hyperthyroidism without ophthalmopathy progression within 18 months was termed stable. Subjects aged 18 to 65 presented with newly diagnosed hyperthyroidism of less than 2 months' duration. PBMCs were derived from more than 8 ml fresh peripheral blood. This clonotype was counted at least ten times. Its antigen remains unidentified. Amplified TCR beta CDR3 regions derived from RNA transcripts. Researchers ran a first-round RT-PCR on the TCR CDR3 using the HTBI primer set. TCRdb re-called the multiplex PCR reads through MiXCR, storing one row per CDR3 protein. In the table there are around 690,000 distinct CDR3 sequences, about 18% of which are singletons.

The chain carries TRBV10-3 and TRBJ2-7; D may be TRBD1 or TRBD2 (6 bases each). This TCR was sampled from a man between 50 and 59 years old with Graves' hyperthyroidism. Sample: blood. The CDR3 sequence is CAITSREGGSEQYF. The CDR3 DNA sequence: TGTGCCATCACCTCGAGAGAAGGGGGGAGCGAGCAGTACTTC.